This entry features one T cell receptor (beta chain) sequence. In the original analysis: Reference gene primer amplification gave nucleated cell count estimates. Assay used: immunoSEQ multiplex PCR; TCRdb lists only in-frame clones, some missing. V and J calls and clone size are those listed in that table; D and trimming were worked out from the DNA. Of about 76,000 clones in the sample, 88% were seen once. This sample was included in a study of blood T cell repertoires in COVID-19. Across the study: The samples span acute and convalescent COVID-19 from the United States, Italy and Spain. In each case, the material was cDNA or gDNA derived from T cells, B-cell-depleted T cells, or PBMCs.

Germline V gene sequence: CDR1 SQVTM, CDR2 ANQGSEA. V was shortened by 0 bases and J by 1 base, with 9 bases between the two germline ends. The CDR3 is 14 residues long. Sequencing was performed on peripheral blood. The chain has TRBV29-1 and TRBJ1-1, with D perhaps matching TRBD1 (5 bases). This TCR derives from a man aged 50 to 59 with active COVID-19. In DNA, the CDR3 is TGCAGCGTTGAAGAGACAGAATCGAACACTGAAGCTTTCTTT. Translated: CSVEETESNTEAFF.